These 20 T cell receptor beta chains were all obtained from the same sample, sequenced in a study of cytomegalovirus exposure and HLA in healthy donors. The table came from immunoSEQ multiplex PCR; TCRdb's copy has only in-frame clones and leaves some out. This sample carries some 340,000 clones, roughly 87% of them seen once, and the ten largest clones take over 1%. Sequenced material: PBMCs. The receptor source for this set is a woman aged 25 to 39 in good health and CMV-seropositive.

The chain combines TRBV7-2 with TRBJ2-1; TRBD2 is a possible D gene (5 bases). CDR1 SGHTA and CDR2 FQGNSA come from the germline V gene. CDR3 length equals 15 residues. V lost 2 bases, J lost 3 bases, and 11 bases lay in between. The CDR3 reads CASSLISANYNEQFF. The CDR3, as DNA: TGTGCCAGCAGCTTAATTAGCGCTAACTACAATGAGCAGTTCTTC.

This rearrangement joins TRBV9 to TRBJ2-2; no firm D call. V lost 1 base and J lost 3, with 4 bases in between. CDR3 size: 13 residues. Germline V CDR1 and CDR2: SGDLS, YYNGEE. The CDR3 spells CASSVQDTGELFF. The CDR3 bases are TGTGCCAGCAGCGTACAGGACACCGGGGAGCTGTTTTTT.

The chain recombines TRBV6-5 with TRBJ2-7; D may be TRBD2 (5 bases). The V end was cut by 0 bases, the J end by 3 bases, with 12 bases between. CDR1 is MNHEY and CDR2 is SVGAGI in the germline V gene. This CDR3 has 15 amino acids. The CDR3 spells CASSYSYGKNYEQYF. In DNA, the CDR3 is TGTGCCAGCAGTTACTCCTACGGGAAAAACTACGAGCAGTACTTC.

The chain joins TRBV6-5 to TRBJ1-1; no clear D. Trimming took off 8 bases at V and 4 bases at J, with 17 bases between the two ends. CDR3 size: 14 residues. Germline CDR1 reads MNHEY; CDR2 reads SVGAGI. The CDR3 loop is CASGPTGIGTEAFF. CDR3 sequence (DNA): TGTGCCAGCGGACCCACTGGAATAGGCACTGAAGCTTTCTTT.

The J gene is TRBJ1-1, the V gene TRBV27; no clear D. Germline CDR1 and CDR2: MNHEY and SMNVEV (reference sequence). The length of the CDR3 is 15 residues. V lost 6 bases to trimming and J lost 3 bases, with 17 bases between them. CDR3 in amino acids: CASRPSGVADTEAFF. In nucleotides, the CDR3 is TGTGCCAGCAGGCCATCTGGCGTCGCGGACACTGAAGCTTTCTTT.

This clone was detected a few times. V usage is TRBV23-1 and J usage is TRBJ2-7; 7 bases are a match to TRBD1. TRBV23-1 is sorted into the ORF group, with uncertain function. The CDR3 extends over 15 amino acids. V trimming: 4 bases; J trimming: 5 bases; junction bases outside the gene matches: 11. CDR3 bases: TGCGCCAGCAGTCGCCTGACAGGGAATGCTAACGAGCAGTACTTC. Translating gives CASSRLTGNANEQYF.

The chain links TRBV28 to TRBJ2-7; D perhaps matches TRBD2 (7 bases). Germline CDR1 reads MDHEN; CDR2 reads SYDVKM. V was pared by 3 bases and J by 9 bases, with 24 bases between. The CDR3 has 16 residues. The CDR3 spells CASSFSLGGLQDGQYF. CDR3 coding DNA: TGTGCCAGCAGTTTTAGTCTCGGGGGGCTTCAGGACGGGCAGTACTTC. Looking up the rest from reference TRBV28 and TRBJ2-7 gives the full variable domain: DVKVTQSSRYLVKRTGEKVFLECVQDMDHENMFWYRQDPGLGLRLIYFSYDVKMKEKGDIPEGYSVSREKKERFSLILESASTNQTSMYLCASSFSLGGLQDGQYFGPGTRLTVT.

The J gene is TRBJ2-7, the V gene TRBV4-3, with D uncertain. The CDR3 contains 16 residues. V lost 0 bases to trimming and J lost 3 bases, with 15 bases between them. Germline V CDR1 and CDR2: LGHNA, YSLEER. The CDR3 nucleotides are TGCGCCAGCAGCCAAGAGCGTCTGTACAACCACTACGAGCAGTACTTC. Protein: CASSQERLYNHYEQYF.

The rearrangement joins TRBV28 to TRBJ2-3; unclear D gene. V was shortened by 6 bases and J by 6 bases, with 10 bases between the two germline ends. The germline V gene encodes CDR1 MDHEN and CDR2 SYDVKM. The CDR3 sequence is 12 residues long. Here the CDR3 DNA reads TGTGCCAGCAGATTCTTGGCGGATACGCAGTATTTT. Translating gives CASRFLADTQYF.

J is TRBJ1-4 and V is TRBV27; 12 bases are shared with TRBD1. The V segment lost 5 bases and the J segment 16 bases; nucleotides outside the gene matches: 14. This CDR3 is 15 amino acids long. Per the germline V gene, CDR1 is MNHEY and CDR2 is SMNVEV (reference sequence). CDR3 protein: CASSPSRDRGRYKFF. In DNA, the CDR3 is TGTGCCAGCAGTCCGTCCCGGGACAGGGGGCGTTACAAGTTTTTT. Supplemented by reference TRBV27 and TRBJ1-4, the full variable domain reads EAQVTQNPRYLITVTGKKLTVTCSQNMNHEYMSWYRQDPGLGLRQIYYSMNVEVTDKGDVPEGYKVSRKEKRNFPLILESPSPNQTSLYFCASSPSRDRGRYKFFGSGTQLSVL.

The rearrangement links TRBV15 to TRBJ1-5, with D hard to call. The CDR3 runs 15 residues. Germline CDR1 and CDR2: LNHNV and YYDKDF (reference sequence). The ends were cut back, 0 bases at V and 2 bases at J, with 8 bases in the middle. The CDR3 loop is CATSRDLSGNQPQHF. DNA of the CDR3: TGTGCCACCAGCAGAGATCTAAGTGGCAATCAGCCCCAGCATTTT.

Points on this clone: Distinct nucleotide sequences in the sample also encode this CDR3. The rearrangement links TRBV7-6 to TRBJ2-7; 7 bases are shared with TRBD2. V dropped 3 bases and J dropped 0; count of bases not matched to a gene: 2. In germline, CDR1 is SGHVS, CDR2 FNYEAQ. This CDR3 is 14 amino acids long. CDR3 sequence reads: CASSLRESSYEQYF. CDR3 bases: TGTGCCAGCAGCTTGCGGGAGTCCTCCTACGAGCAGTACTTC.

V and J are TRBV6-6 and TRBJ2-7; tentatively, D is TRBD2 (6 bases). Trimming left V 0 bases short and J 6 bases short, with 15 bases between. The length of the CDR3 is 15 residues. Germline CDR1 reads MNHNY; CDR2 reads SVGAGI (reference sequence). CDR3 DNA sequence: TGTGCCAGCAGTTACTCGTTATCCGGGAGCGGCGAGCAGTACTTC. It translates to CASSYSLSGSGEQYF.

The CDR3 DNA is TGTGCCAGCAGTGAAGCGAGGCCAGCCTACGAGCAGTACTTC. This codes for CASSEARPAYEQYF. The chain joins TRBV6-1 to TRBJ2-7; unclear D gene. V dropped 0 bases and J dropped 2 bases, with 8 bases sitting between them. The CDR3 extends over 14 amino acids. CDR1 MNHNS and CDR2 SASEGT come from the germline V gene.

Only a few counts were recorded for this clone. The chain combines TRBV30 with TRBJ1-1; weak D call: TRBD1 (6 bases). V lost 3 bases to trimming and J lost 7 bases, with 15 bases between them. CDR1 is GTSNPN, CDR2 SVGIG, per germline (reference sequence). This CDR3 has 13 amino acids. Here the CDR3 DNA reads TGTGCCTGGAGGGCCCCAGGGGATCGTGAAGCTTTCTTT. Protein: CAWRAPGDREAFF.

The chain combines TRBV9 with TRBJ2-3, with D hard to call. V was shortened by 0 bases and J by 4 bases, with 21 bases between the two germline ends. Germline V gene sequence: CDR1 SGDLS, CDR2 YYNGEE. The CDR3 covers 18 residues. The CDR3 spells CASSVELGSLSRPDTQYF. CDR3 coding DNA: TGTGCCAGCAGCGTAGAACTCGGGTCCCTGTCGAGGCCAGATACGCAGTATTTT.

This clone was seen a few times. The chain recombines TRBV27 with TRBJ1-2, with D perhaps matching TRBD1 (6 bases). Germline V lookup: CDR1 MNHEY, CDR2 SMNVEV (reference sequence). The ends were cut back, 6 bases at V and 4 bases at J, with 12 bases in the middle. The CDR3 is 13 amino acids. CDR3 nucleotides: TGTGCCAGCAGCTACGGACAGTCCTATGGCTACACCTTC. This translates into CASSYGQSYGYTF.

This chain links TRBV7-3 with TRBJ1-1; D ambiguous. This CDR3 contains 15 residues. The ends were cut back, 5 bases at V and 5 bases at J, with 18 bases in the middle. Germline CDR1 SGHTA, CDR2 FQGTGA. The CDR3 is CASSPYLFGKTEAFF. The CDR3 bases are TGTGCCAGCAGCCCCTACCTTTTCGGGAAAACTGAAGCTTTCTTT. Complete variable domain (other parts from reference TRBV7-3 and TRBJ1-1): GAGVSQTPSNKVTEKGKYVELRCDPISGHTALYWYRQSLGQGPEFLIYFQGTGAADDSGLPNDRFFAVRPEGSVSTLKIQRTERGDSAVYLCASSPYLFGKTEAFFGQGTRLTVV.

The CDR3 sequence: CASSRRHAYGYTF. The CDR3 DNA follows: TGTGCCAGCAGCCGAAGACACGCCTATGGCTACACCTTC. The chain links TRBV6-5 to TRBJ1-2; D not resolved. The CDR3 totals 13 residues. V was trimmed by 6 bases and J by 4 bases, leaving 12 bases between them. From germline, CDR1 is MNHEY and CDR2 SVGAGI.

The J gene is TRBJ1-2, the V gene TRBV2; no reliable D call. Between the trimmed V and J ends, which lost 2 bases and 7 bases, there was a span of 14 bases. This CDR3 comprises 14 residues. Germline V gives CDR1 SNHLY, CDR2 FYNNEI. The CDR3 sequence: CASSEYKRDGGYTF. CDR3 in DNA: TGTGCCAGCAGTGAATACAAAAGAGATGGTGGCTACACCTTC.